Following are 10 T cell receptor beta chains from one sample sequenced in a study of blood T cell repertoires in COVID-19 (dated by TCRdb to the early 2020s). The library was made by the immunoSEQ multiplex PCR assay. Held by TCRdb, this immuneACCESS table contains in-frame sequences only and omits some clones. Under half of the omission traces to an unresolved V gene where checked; the cause of the rest is unknown. For this sample the table gives 200,000 to 250,000 clones, of which more than 75% were detected only once. The top ten clones comprise 9% to 15% of the sample. Material: peripheral blood. All receptors come from an elderly man with acute or convalescent COVID-19.

The CDR3 nucleotides read TGCGCCAGCAGCAGATCGCCCAGGGGGCAGGTAGAGACCCAGTACTTC. This sequence encodes CASSRSPRGQVETQYF. V and J are TRBV5-1 and TRBJ2-5, with 8 bases that match TRBD1. V shed 4 bases, J shed 4 bases, and the junction held 12 bases outside the gene matches. The germline CDR1 and CDR2 sequences are SGHRS and YFSETQ. The CDR3 contains 16 residues.

V usage is TRBV3-1 (or the pseudogene TRBV3-2) and J usage is TRBJ1-2; D call uncertain. Trimming stripped 0 bases from V and 1 base from J, with 6 bases between. Per the germline V gene, CDR1 is LGHDT and CDR2 is YNNKEL (reference sequence). The CDR3 runs 14 residues. CDR3 sequence reads: CASSQDGVNYGYTF. CDR3 coding DNA: TGTGCCAGCAGCCAAGACGGAGTTAACTATGGCTACACCTTC.

This clone has only a few counts. This rearrangement joins TRBV20-1 to TRBJ1-1; D gene uncertain. Between the trimmed V and J ends, which lost 4 bases and 5 bases, there was a span of 8 bases. Looked up from germline, CDR1 is DFQATT and CDR2 is SNEGSKA (reference sequence). This CDR3 comprises 11 residues. The CDR3 region is CSANPLTEAFF. For the CDR3, the DNA is TGCAGTGCTAACCCCCTAACTGAAGCTTTCTTT.

DNA of the CDR3: TGTGCCAGCAGCTTAGCTGCGCGACTAGCGGGAGGGATCAACGAGCAGTACTTC. It specifies CASSLAARLAGGINEQYF. The chain recombines TRBV7-6 with TRBJ2-7, with 14 bases identical to TRBD2. The CDR3 totals 18 residues. Germline V gene lookup returns CDR1 SGHVS and CDR2 FNYEAQ. V shed 0 bases and J 5 bases; nucleotides not matched to a gene: 9. Looking up the rest from reference TRBV7-6 and TRBJ2-7 gives the full variable domain: GAGVSQSPRYKVTKRGQDVALRCDPISGHVSLYWYRQALGQGPEFLTYFNYEAQQDKSGLPNDRFSAERPEGSISTLTIQRTEQRDSAMYRCASSLAARLAGGINEQYFGPGTRLTVT.

The chain carries TRBV28 and TRBJ1-5; 7 bases align to TRBD1. The CDR3 is 14 amino acids. Germline V gene sequence: CDR1 MDHEN, CDR2 SYDVKM. V lost 6 bases, J lost 2 bases, and 4 bases stayed unmatched. In nucleotides, the CDR3 is TGTGCCAGCAGGGAAGACAGGGGCAATCAGCCCCAGCATTTT. This encodes CASREDRGNQPQHF.

The chain combines TRBV7-9 with TRBJ2-7; 9 nucleotides agree with TRBD1. CDR1 and CDR2 (germline): SEHNR, FQNEAQ (reference sequence). The CDR3 has 15 amino acids. Trimming cost V 5 bases and J 3 bases; bases outside gene matches: 8. CDR3 loop: CASSLHRDRVYEQYF. CDR3 bases: TGTGCCAGCAGCCTTCACCGGGACAGGGTCTACGAGCAGTACTTC.

This clone was detected only a few times. At the DNA level, this CDR3 is encoded by other sequences in the same sample as well. The chain joins TRBV2 to TRBJ1-1, with D unclear. V was shortened by 4 bases and J by 0 bases, with 9 bases between the two germline ends. CDR3 length equals 14 residues. In germline, CDR1 is SNHLY, CDR2 FYNNEI. CDR3 sequence (DNA): TGTGCCAGCAGTGTAGGAGGGCTGAACACTGAAGCTTTCTTT. This translates into CASSVGGLNTEAFF. Using reference TRBV2 and TRBJ1-1 for the parts outside the CDR3, the full variable domain is EPEVTQTPSHQVTQMGQEVILRCVPISNHLYFYWYRQILGQKVEFLVSFYNNEISEKSEIFDDQFSVERPDGSNFTLKIRSTKLEDSAMYFCASSVGGLNTEAFFGQGTRLTVV.

The chain carries TRBV5-1 and TRBJ1-2; weak D call: TRBD1 (6 bases). V was pared by 2 bases and J by 8 bases, with 22 bases between. The CDR3 runs 16 residues. Germline assignment: CDR1 SGHRS and CDR2 YFSETQ. The CDR3 DNA sequence: TGCGCCAGCAGCTTAGCAGGGGCGTCTCCTACGGGGGGCTACACCTTC. It specifies CASSLAGASPTGGYTF.

This clone turned up a few times. The chain has TRBV29-1 and TRBJ2-2; D gene ambiguous. This CDR3 contains 13 residues. From germline, CDR1 is SQVTM and CDR2 ANQGSEA. The V gene lost 7 bases and the J gene lost 1 base, with 10 bases spanning the gap. The DNA for the CDR3 is TGCAGCGGTAAAACGGGGAACACCGGGGAGCTGTTTTTT. It is translated as CSGKTGNTGELFF.

The CDR3 nucleotides are TGTGCCAGCAGCGTAGCTCTTGCGGGGGCAGACACCGGGGAGCTGTTTTTT. Residues: CASSVALAGADTGELFF. The V gene is TRBV9, the J gene TRBJ2-2; a possible D gene is TRBD2 (7 bases). Germline-derived CDR1 and CDR2 are SGDLS and YYNGEE. Trimming removed 0 bases from V and 3 bases from J, with 15 bases in between. The CDR3 length is 17 residues.